This is a list of T cell receptor beta chains from one sample in a study of blood T cell repertoires in COVID-19. The repertoire was sequenced with immunoSEQ multiplex PCR; TCRdb's copy has only in-frame clones and lacks some. The sample holds around 180,000 clones, roughly 84% seen once. Sequencing was carried out using peripheral blood. Every receptor here comes from a person aged 70 to 79 with COVID-19, enrolled during active disease. The CDR3 runs from the conserved cysteine through the conserved F or W. Fields, in order: D gene, J gene, V gene, clone size, CDR3 protein, CDR3 DNA. The D gene is left open where the match is weak. Not all rows give a size; the values are once, few, many and, for expanded clones, a class.

.,TRBJ2-1,TRBV28,.,CASSSPRGGYNEQFF,TGTGCCAGCAGTTCCCCTAGGGGGGGGTACAATGAGCAGTTCTTC
.,TRBJ1-1,TRBV5-4,.,CASSLGGRMNTEAFF,TGTGCCAGCAGCTTGGGTGGCAGGATGAACACTGAAGCTTTCTTT
.,TRBJ2-7,TRBV5-8,.,CASSRGANYEQYF,TGTGCCAGCAGCCGGGGGGCAAACTACGAGCAGTACTTC
.,TRBJ2-5,TRBV2,.,CASSEGGPGAQYF,TGTGCCAGCAGTGAAGGGGGCCCTGGAGCTCAGTACTTC
TRBD2,TRBJ2-1,TRBV5-1,.,CASSLVGLAGGSSRHNEQFF,TGCGCCAGCAGCTTGGTTGGACTAGCGGGAGGATCTTCACGCCACAATGAGCAGTTCTTC
TRBD2,TRBJ2-7,TRBV9,.,CASSVGSGVSYEQYF,TGTGCCAGCAGCGTAGGTAGCGGGGTCTCCTACGAGCAGTACTTC
.,TRBJ2-7,TRBV29-1,.,CSVGTAYEQYF,TGCAGCGTTGGGACAGCTTACGAGCAGTACTTC
.,TRBJ2-5,TRBV7-2,.,CASSPEQWNQETQYF,TGTGCCAGCAGCCCTGAACAGTGGAACCAAGAGACCCAGTACTTC
TRBD1,TRBJ1-6,TRBV18,few,CASSPPGQGLYNSPLHF,TGTGCCAGCTCACCGCCGGGACAGGGGCTCTATAATTCACCCCTCCACTTT
TRBD1,TRBJ1-6,TRBV19,.,CASSMAGGSSPLHF,TGTGCCAGTAGTATGGCAGGGGGCAGTTCACCCCTCCACTTT
.,TRBJ1-1,TRBV5-1,.,CASSAGGSNLPEAFF,TGCGCCAGCAGCGCTGGAGGGTCCAACTTGCCTGAAGCTTTCTTT
.,TRBJ1-6,TRBV7-6,.,CASSQVGGDNSPLHF,TGTGCCAGCAGCCAGGTAGGGGGGGATAATTCACCCCTCCACTTT
.,TRBJ2-7,TRBV19,few,CASSIDPAGLEQYF,TGTGCCAGTAGTATAGATCCGGCAGGTCTCGAGCAGTACTTC
.,TRBJ1-1,TRBV15,.,CATSSASGTRNTEAFF,TGTGCCACCAGCAGCGCTTCCGGGACAAGGAACACTGAAGCTTTCTTT
.,TRBJ2-7,TRBV4-2,.,CASADGDFTYEQYF,TGTGCCAGCGCCGACGGGGACTTCACCTACGAGCAGTACTTC
.,TRBJ2-5,TRBV11-3,once,CASSLGAGSQETQYF,TGTGCCAGCAGCTTAGGAGCAGGCTCGCAAGAGACCCAGTACTTC
.,TRBJ2-5,TRBV5-1,.,CASSPGSWETQYF,TGCGCCAGCAGCCCCGGTAGTTGGGAGACCCAGTACTTC
TRBD1,TRBJ1-1,TRBV27,.,CASSLIQGRNTEAFF,TGTGCCAGCAGTTTAATACAGGGGCGAAACACTGAAGCTTTCTTT
.,TRBJ2-3,TRBV4-2,.,CASGPAGRADTQYF,TGTGCCAGCGGGCCGGCGGGAAGGGCAGATACGCAGTATTTT
TRBD1,TRBJ1-5,TRBV27,.,CASSLYAGQEVYQPQHF,TGTGCCAGCAGTTTATACGCGGGACAGGAGGTTTATCAGCCCCAGCATTTT
TRBD1,TRBJ2-7,TRBV4-3,.,CASSQDGTGSYEQYF,TGCGCCAGCAGCCAAGACGGGACAGGGTCCTACGAGCAGTACTTC
TRBD1,TRBJ1-2,TRBV27,.,CASKTGQGSYTF,TGTGCCAGCAAGACTGGACAGGGGAGCTACACCTTC
.,TRBJ2-5,TRBV12-2,.,CASRSTSGWTIRVSQYF,TGTGCAAGTCGCTCGACTAGTGGGTGGACTATCAGAGTGTCCCAGTACTTC
.,TRBJ1-1,TRBV6-2/TRBV6-3,.,CASSYAWTENTEAFF,TGTGCCAGCAGTTACGCCTGGACAGAGAACACTGAAGCTTTCTTT
.,TRBJ1-6,TRBV9,.,CASSALGGSWNSPLHF,TGTGCCAGCAGCGCACTCGGGGGGTCGTGGAATTCACCCCTCCACTTT
TRBD1,TRBJ2-3,TRBV14,.,CASSLLPGQESDTQYF,TGTGCCAGCAGCCTTTTACCGGGACAGGAGTCAGATACGCAGTATTTT
.,TRBJ2-2,TRBV5-4,.,CASSLATGQNTGELFF,TGTGCCAGCAGCTTGGCCACGGGACAGAACACCGGGGAGCTGTTTTTT
.,TRBJ1-3,TRBV27,.,CASSVTAGNTIYF,TGTGCCAGCAGTGTGACAGCGGGAAACACCATATATTTT
.,TRBJ1-1,TRBV28,.,CASSFRFTEAFF,TGTGCCAGCAGTTTCCGGTTTACCGAAGCTTTCTTT
.,TRBJ1-1,TRBV23-1,.,CASSQLRGLMNTEAFF,TGCGCCAGCAGTCAATTGCGGGGACTCATGAACACTGAAGCTTTCTTT
.,TRBJ1-2,TRBV4-3,.,CASSPTPNYGYTF,TGCGCCAGCAGCCCAACACCTAACTATGGCTACACCTTC
.,TRBJ1-2,TRBV28,.,CASSSSGRGYGYTF,TGTGCCAGCAGCTCCTCTGGCAGGGGCTATGGCTACACCTTC
TRBD1,TRBJ2-5,TRBV5-1,.,CASSSTGLETQYF,TGCGCCAGCAGCTCGACAGGGCTGGAGACCCAGTACTTC
TRBD1,TRBJ1-3,TRBV28,.,CASTGTGAGNTIYF,TGTGCCAGCACCGGGACAGGGGCCGGAAACACCATATATTTT
.,TRBJ2-2,TRBV5-1,.,CASSWDSPANTGELFF,TGCGCCAGCAGCTGGGACTCCCCCGCGAACACCGGGGAGCTGTTTTTT
TRBD2,TRBJ2-7,TRBV7-3,.,CASRQGRDGDEQYF,TGTGCCAGCCGCCAAGGGAGGGACGGGGACGAGCAGTACTTC
.,TRBJ1-3,TRBV11-2,.,CASSHRNNRASGNTIYF,TGTGCCAGCAGCCACCGAAACAACAGGGCGTCTGGAAACACCATATATTTT
.,TRBJ2-7,TRBV19,few,CASSTGVEQYF,TGTGCCAGTAGTACAGGGGTCGAGCAGTACTTC
.,TRBJ1-4,TRBV6-2/TRBV6-3,.,CASSNGGTHEKLFF,TGTGCCAGCAGTAATGGAGGGACTCATGAAAAACTGTTTTTT
.,TRBJ2-7,TRBV6-2/TRBV6-3,.,CASSIYGESSYEQYF,TGTGCCAGCAGTATCTACGGGGAGAGCTCCTACGAGCAGTACTTC
.,TRBJ2-1,TRBV7-2,.,CASSRFGEQFF,TGTGCCAGCAGCCGATTCGGTGAGCAGTTCTTC
TRBD2,TRBJ2-5,TRBV6-2/TRBV6-3,few,CASSPAGAGETQYF,TGTGCCAGCAGCCCAGCGGGGGCCGGAGAGACCCAGTACTTC
TRBD1,TRBJ1-2,TRBV30,few,CARRGTGHGYTF,TGTGCCCGACGGGGGACAGGGCATGGCTACACCTTC
TRBD2,TRBJ2-7,TRBV7-6,.,CASSPGRDHYEQYF,TGTGCCAGCAGCCCCGGGAGGGATCACTACGAGCAGTACTTC